The clone carrying this T cell receptor beta chain appeared many times. V shed 3 bases and J 1 base; nucleotides not matched to a gene: 2. The CDR3 is made up of 13 amino acids. Germline CDR1 DFQATT, CDR2 SNEGSKA (reference sequence). Tregs were sorted as CD4+CD25+CD127-/low cells. Full-length variable regions came from constant-region reverse primers plus semi-nested Nested Universal Primer A PCR. TCRdb re-derived calls from the 5' RACE reads in MiXCR, one entry per CDR3 protein. The table shows about 43,000 distinct CDR3 sequences, with around 23% occurring only once. The specimen sequenced was Tregs sorted from a lymph node. The clonotype originates from a female donor with breast cancer. The J gene is TRBJ2-5, the V gene TRBV20-1; TRBD2 matches 7 bases. CDR3 residues: CSARASGQETQYF. The CDR3 DNA sequence: TGCAGTGCTAGGGCTAGCGGCCAAGAGACCCAGTACTTC.